The entry that follows covers one TCR beta chain sequence. This entry belongs to a study of blood T cell repertoires in COVID-19. Enrollment of patients from Seattle took place during active infection, with longitudinal follow-up. Repertoires were generated with immunoSEQ multiplex PCR, while TCRdb's copy carries only in-frame clones and drops some. The data show 90,000 or so clones, with roughly 87% seen just once and about 6.3% held by the top ten. The CDR3 extends over 14 amino acids. The germline V gene has CDR1 GTSNPN and CDR2 SVGIG (reference sequence). V was clipped by 2 bases and J by 2 bases, with 11 bases between them.

The TCR originated in a man between 18 and 29 years old with COVID-19, enrolled during active disease. Sequenced: peripheral blood. J is TRBJ2-3 and V is TRBV30, with D maybe TRBD2 (6 bases). This CDR3 reads CAWSHGGTTDTQYF. Written as DNA, the CDR3 is TGTGCCTGGAGTCACGGCGGGACCACAGATACGCAGTATTTT.